The present T cell receptor beta chain was sequenced within a study of blood T cell repertoires in COVID-19. Study in general: Samples taken during acute and convalescent COVID-19 were collected in the United States, Italy and Spain. PBMCs, B-cell-depleted T cells, or T cells provided the cDNA or gDNA that made up the material.

Authors' methods: How many nucleated cells were present was estimated from reference gene primer amplification. The repertoire was sequenced with immunoSEQ multiplex PCR; TCRdb's copy has only in-frame clones and lacks some. That table gives V, J and clone size, and the DNA gave D and trimming. The sample consists of about 210,000 clones, 92% of them appearing once. Germline loops: CDR1 SGHRS, CDR2 YFSETQ. The CDR3 runs to 17 residues. J gave up 0 bases and V 4 bases, and 8 bases lay outside the gene matches. The receptor was isolated from a man younger than 45 with acute or convalescent COVID-19. The sequencing sample was made of peripheral blood. The rearrangement joins TRBV5-1 to TRBJ2-3, with 10 nucleotides matching TRBD2. CDR3 sequence: CASSLIAGGLSTDTQYF. CDR3 nucleotides: TGCGCCAGCAGCCTGATAGCGGGGGGCCTAAGCACAGATACGCAGTATTTT.